The present entry profiles one TCR beta chain with its context. Sequencing used immunoSEQ multiplex PCR; TCRdb keeps in-frame clones, though not all of them. Here the sample spans some 100,000 clones, 70% to 90% being singletons. The entry originates in a study of blood T cell repertoires in COVID-19. Study overall: Donors in the United States, Italy and Spain gave samples during acute or convalescent COVID-19. T cells, B-cell-depleted T cells, or PBMCs supplied cDNA or gDNA.

The CDR3 sequence is 15 residues long. Germline assignment: CDR1 SGHNT and CDR2 YENEEA. Trimming left V 4 bases short and J 1 base short, with 14 bases between. Cohorts were based on clinical histories the participants reported. Two negative PCRs, clearance, or symptom resolution had been documented for recovered Cohort 3 donors. The sequencing sample was made of PBMCs or T cells enriched from blood (not recorded which). V is TRBV11-3 and J is TRBJ2-7, with D maybe TRBD2 (5 bases). The TCR comes from a woman between 45 and 65 years old who had recovered from COVID-19. CDR3 nucleotide sequence: TGTGCCAGCAGCTCTACAACCTCGGGATCCTACGAGCAGTACTTC. Translating it yields CASSSTTSGSYEQYF.